These T cell receptor beta chains were read from a single sample in a study of tumor-infiltrating lymphocytes in primary liver carcinoma. TCRdb called the multiplex PCR reads again in MiXCR, with one record for every CDR3 protein. Of roughly 36,000 distinct CDR3 sequences in the sample, around 75% were seen once. Sequenced sample: tumor-adjacent normal liver tissue. The receptor set was obtained from a middle-aged man with primary liver carcinoma and hepatitis B virus infection. The CDR3 runs from the conserved cysteine through the conserved F or W. A D gene is named only where the DNA matches it firmly. Clone size is shown for a subset of rows, as once, few, many or a class of expanded clone.

TRBJ2-7 - TRBV12-3/TRBV12-4 TRBD1 TGTGCCAGCTTGGGGACAGGGGCCTACGAGCAGTACTTC CASLGTGAYEQYF
TRBJ2-3 few TRBV6-6 TRBD2 TGTGACAGTAGGACTAGCGGGAACACAGATACGCAGTATTTT CDSRTSGNTDTQYF
TRBJ2-2 - TRBV5-1 TRBD2 TGCGCCAGCAGCTTGGCTACCCTAGCGGACTCCCTCACCGGGGAGCTGTTTTTT CASSLATLADSLTGELFF
TRBJ2-1 - TRBV5-4 TRBD2 TGTGCCAGCAGCTTGAGTCCTAGCGGGAATCTCAATGAGCAGTTCTTC CASSLSPSGNLNEQFF
TRBJ2-5 - TRBV11-1 - TGCCCCAGCACCCTCACGGGACCAGCGGGAGAGACCCAGTACTTC CPSTLTGPAGETQYF
TRBJ2-7 - TRBV12-3/TRBV12-4 - TGTGCCAGCAGAACAAGACACCTAAGCTCCTACGAGCAGTACTTC CASRTRHLSSYEQYF
TRBJ2-3 - TRBV7-2 - TGTGCCAGCAGCGCCCTACAGGGCGGGCGAACAGATACGCAGTATTTT CASSALQGGRTDTQYF
TRBJ2-3 many TRBV30 - TGTGCCTGGATCGCAGGGAGTACGCAGTATTTT CAWIAGSTQYF
TRBJ2-7 - TRBV11-1 - TGTGCCAACAGGGTGAAACGATCCTACGAGCAGTACTTC CANRVKRSYEQYF
TRBJ2-3 once TRBV6-2/TRBV6-3 - TGCGCCAGAAGTCGGGTAGATACGCAGTATTTT CARSRVDTQYF
TRBJ2-3 - TRBV6-6 - TGCGCCAGCGGTGACGCCCAGGGCAGGAGGACGCAGTATTTT CASGDAQGRRTQYF
TRBJ2-7 many TRBV6-1 - TGTGCCAGCAGTGAAGCAGCCGTCAGGGGCGGCTACGAGCAGTACTTC CASSEAAVRGGYEQYF
TRBJ2-1 few TRBV6-2/TRBV6-3 - TGTGCCAGCAATTCCCGCGCTGAAGTATTCGATGAGCAGTTCTTC CASNSRAEVFDEQFF
TRBJ2-1 - TRBV30 TRBD1 TGTGCCTGGGAAGGGACAGGGTCGGGTGAGCGATTCTTC CAWEGTGSGERFF
TRBJ2-2 few TRBV6-1 - TGCGCCGGCAGTGAAGTCCCCACTAGCTTACCCGGGGAGCTGTTTTTT CAGSEVPTSLPGELFF
TRBJ2-3 - TRBV14 - TGTGCCAGTAGCCGAAGATACACAGATATGCAGTATTTT CASSRRYTDMQYF
TRBJ2-3 many TRBV11-2 - TGTGCCAGCAGCTTAGAGTCAGATACGCAGTATTTT CASSLESDTQYF
TRBJ2-4 few TRBV11-2 TRBD1 TGTGTCAGCAGCTTCGGGACAGGGGATAGCATTCAGTACTTC CVSSFGTGDSIQYF
TRBJ1-1 - TRBV29-1 - TGCAGCGGGAGCTTTAACACTGAAGCTTTCTTT CSGSFNTEAFF
TRBJ2-3 - TRBV6-1 - TGTCCCAGCGAGCCCAACACAGATACGCAGTATTTT CPSEPNTDTQYF
TRBJ2-3 few TRBV12-3/TRBV12-4 - TGTGCCAGCAGTTTAGTCCAGGCCGTAGATACGCAGTATTTT CASSLVQAVDTQYF
TRBJ2-1 many TRBV30 TRBD2 TGTGCCTGGAGTGCCAGGACTAGCGGGCTTAACAATGAGCAGTTCTTC CAWSARTSGLNNEQFF
TRBJ2-7 - TRBV6-6 - TGTACCAGCAGCCCCGGAGCGGGCGAGCAGTATTTC CTSSPGAGEQYF
TRBJ2-7 - TRBV5-5 - TGTGCCATCAGCTTGGGGGCGAGGAGCTCCTACGAGCAGCATTTC CAISLGARSSYEQHF
TRBJ1-5 - TRBV7-9 - TGTGCCAGCAGCGTATTAGGGGGTCAGCCTCAGCGTTTT CASSVLGGQPQRF
TRBJ2-4 - TRBV11-2 - TGTGCCAGCAGCTCCCGGGCATGGGATAACATTCAGTACTTC CASSSRAWDNIQYF
TRBJ2-1 - TRBV7-9 TRBD2 TGTGCCACCACCTTCCCGTCCAGCGGGGAATACAATGAGCAGTTGTTC CATTFPSSGEYNEQLF
TRBJ2-1 - TRBV4-1 - TGCGCCAGCAGCCAAGAGTCAGCGACCCTATACAATGAGCGGTTCTTC CASSQESATLYNERFF
TRBJ2-3 - TRBV29-1 - TGCAGCGGCGAGGGCAGAACAAACACGGATACGCAGTATTTT CSGEGRTNTDTQYF
TRBJ2-5 - TRBV6-5 - TGTGCCAGCAGTTACGCGGGTTCCCAAGAGATCCAGTACTTC CASSYAGSQEIQYF
TRBJ2-1 - TRBV11-3 - TGTGCCAGCAGCTTAGACGAGCGGGAGCAGTTCTTC CASSLDEREQFF
TRBJ1-1 - TRBV6-1 TRBD1 TGTGCCAGCATTGAATGTGAAGGGCAGGGGGCTAACACTGAAGCTTGCTTT CASIECEGQGANTEACF
TRBJ2-3 large TRBV11-2 TRBD1 TGTGCCAGCAGCTTAGTTAACACAGGGGGAGATACGCAGTATTTT CASSLVNTGGDTQYF
TRBJ2-1 many TRBV5-1 - TGCGCCAGCAGCTTTTCGGGAGCGTACAATGAGCAGTTCTTC CASSFSGAYNEQFF
TRBJ2-2 - TRBV19 - TGTGCCACCCGGCGGGGTCTCGGGGAGCTGTTTTTT CATRRGLGELFF
TRBJ1-5 - TRBV6-2/TRBV6-3 TRBD1 TGTGCCAGCAGTCCCCACAGGGGTCTGTGGGATCAGCCCCAGCATTTT CASSPHRGLWDQPQHF
TRBJ2-7 - TRBV6-1 TRBD2 TGTGCCAGTATAAGCGGGAGCTTGTTCTACGAGCAGTACTTC CASISGSLFYEQYF
TRBJ2-1 once TRBV7-9 TRBD2 TGTGCCAACAGCTTACTCACTAGCGGGAGAAACAATGAGCAGTTCTTC CANSLLTSGRNNEQFF
TRBJ1-1 - TRBV28 - TGCGCCAGCAAAGTATACAGCTACACTGAAGCTTTCTTT CASKVYSYTEAFF
TRBJ1-2 - TRBV4-2 - TGTGCCAGCAGCCAAGATTTCAGGGCAGACGGCTACACCTTC CASSQDFRADGYTF
TRBJ2-7 few TRBV29-1 TRBD1 TGCAGCGTTGAACTTGGGGACAGTTTTTACTACGAGCAGTACTTC CSVELGDSFYYEQYF
TRBJ1-1 - TRBV14 TRBD1 TGTGCCAGCAACCAAGGACAGGGGATAGGAGCTTTCTTT CASNQGQGIGAFF
TRBJ2-5 - TRBV7-9 TRBD2 TGTGCCCGCTGCAGTCCTAGCGGGAAAGAGACCCAGTACTTC CARCSPSGKETQYF
TRBJ1-1 - TRBV6-1 TRBD1 TGTGCCAGCAGTGAAGCGATAGGGGGCGCACGGAATGAAGCTTCCTTT CASSEAIGGARNEASF
TRBJ2-5 once TRBV5-5 - TGTGCCAGCAGCTTGTCTTTAACCCAAGAGACCCTCTACTTC CASSLSLTQETLYF
TRBJ2-1 - TRBV20-1 - TGCAGTGCTAGGCAAGGGGGTTGGGACTACAATGAGCTGTTCTTC CSARQGGWDYNELFF